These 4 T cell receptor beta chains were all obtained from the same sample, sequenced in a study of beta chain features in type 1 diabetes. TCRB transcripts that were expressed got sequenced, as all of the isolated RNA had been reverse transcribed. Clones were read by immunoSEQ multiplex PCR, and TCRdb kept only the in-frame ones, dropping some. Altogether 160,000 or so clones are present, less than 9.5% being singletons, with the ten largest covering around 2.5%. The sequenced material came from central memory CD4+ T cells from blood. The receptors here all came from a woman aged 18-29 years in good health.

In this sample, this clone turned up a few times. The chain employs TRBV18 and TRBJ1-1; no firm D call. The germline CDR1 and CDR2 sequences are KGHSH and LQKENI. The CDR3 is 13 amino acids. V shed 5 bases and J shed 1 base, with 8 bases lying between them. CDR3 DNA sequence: TGTGCCAGCTCAACGGGGAGGAACACTGAAGCTTTCTTT. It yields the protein CASSTGRNTEAFF. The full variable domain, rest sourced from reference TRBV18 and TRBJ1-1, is NAGVMQNPRHLVRRRGQEARLRCSPMKGHSHVYWYRQLPEEGLKFMVYLQKENIIDESGMPKERFSAEFPKEGPSILRIQQVVRGDSAAYFCASSTGRNTEAFFGQGTRLTVV.

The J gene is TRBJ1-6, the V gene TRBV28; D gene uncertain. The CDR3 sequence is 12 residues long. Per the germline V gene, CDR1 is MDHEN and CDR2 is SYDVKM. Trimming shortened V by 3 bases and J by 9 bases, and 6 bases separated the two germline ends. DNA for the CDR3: TGTGCCAGCAGTTTGTCTAGTTCACCCCTCCACTTT. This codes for CASSLSSSPLHF.

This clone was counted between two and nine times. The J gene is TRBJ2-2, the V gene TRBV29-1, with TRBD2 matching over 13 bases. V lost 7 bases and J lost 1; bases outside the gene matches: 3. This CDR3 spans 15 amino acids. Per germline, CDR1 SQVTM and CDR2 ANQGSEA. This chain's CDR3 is CSAGLAGLNTGELFF. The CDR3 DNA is TGCAGCGCGGGACTAGCGGGATTGAACACCGGGGAGCTGTTTTTT.

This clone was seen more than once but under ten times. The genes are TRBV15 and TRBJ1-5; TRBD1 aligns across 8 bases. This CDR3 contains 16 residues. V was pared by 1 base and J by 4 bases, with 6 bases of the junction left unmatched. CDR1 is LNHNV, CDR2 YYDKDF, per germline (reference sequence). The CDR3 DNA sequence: TGTGCCACCAGCAGAGCCCGGGACAGGAGAAATCAGCCCCAGCATTTT. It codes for CATSRARDRRNQPQHF.